What follows describes a single T cell receptor beta chain. Antigen: not known. Produced via immunoSEQ multiplex PCR; TCRdb's table is partial and in-frame only. The sample consists of about 120,000 clones, roughly 96% of them appearing once. The data were obtained in a study of graft-versus-host responses after intestinal transplantation. Overall study results and limits: Detected in recipient marrow were GvH clones, some of which were first observed in ileum or blood.

Trimming took off 4 bases at V and 1 base at J, with 14 bases between the two ends. This CDR3 is built from 15 residues. Looked up from germline, CDR1 is SGHNT and CDR2 is YYREEE (reference sequence). The clonotype was recovered from a human donor who received an intestinal transplant. This rearrangement joins TRBV5-4 to TRBJ1-1, with a possible D match to TRBD1 (5 bases). Sequenced material: unstimulated CD8+ T cells sorted from spleen or lymph node cells, taken before intestinal transplant. The CDR3 region has the DNA TGTGCCAGCAGCGGGGAGGGGCCGGGGAACACTGAAGCTTTCTTT. This translates into CASSGEGPGNTEAFF.